The next 6 T cell receptor beta chains were all read from a single sample in a study of human T cells and chemical hapten exposure. Noted time point: patch test 1, 2 weeks after DPC sensitization. Treatment indicated: therapeutic diphenylcyclopropenone sensitization with weekly scalp DPC. TCRdb independently ran MiXCR on the RACE reads; one entry per CDR3 protein. The data hold under 200,000 distinct CDR3 sequences, with about 14% observed a single time. The material was whole blood, obtained in connection with sensitization to the hapten diphenylcyclopropenone (DPC). The source is a woman aged 25 to 39 with alopecia areata. Some clones in this sample may be carry-over from other donors' samples.

This clonotype was detected a few times. The V and J genes are TRBV7-6 and TRBJ2-2, with 11 bases aligning to TRBD2. J was trimmed by 5 bases and V by 5 bases; bases with no gene match: 10. CDR3 size: 17 residues. The V gene's germline CDR1 is SGHVS and CDR2 FNYEAQ. The CDR3 reads CASSAGLAALGTGELFF. The CDR3 region has the DNA TGTGCCAGCAGCGCGGGACTAGCGGCCCTGGGGACCGGGGAGCTGTTTTTT.

The genes are TRBV14 and TRBJ2-1, with no clear D. This CDR3 is 16 amino acids long. The V end lost 4 bases, the J end lost 0 bases, and 13 bases lay between the germline ends. The germline V gene has CDR1 SGHDN and CDR2 FVKESK. In DNA form, the CDR3 reads TGTGCCAGCAGCCCAGCTCGTCAGGTCTCCTACAATGAGCAGTTCTTC. This codes for CASSPARQVSYNEQFF. Full variable domain (missing parts from reference TRBV14 and TRBJ2-1): EAGVTQFPSHSVIEKGQTVTLRCDPISGHDNLYWYRRVMGKEIKFLLHFVKESKQDESGMPNNRFLAERTGGTYSTLKVQPAELEDSGVYFCASSPARQVSYNEQFFGPGTRLTVL.

In this sample, this clonotype turned up a few times. The rearrangement uses TRBV20-1 and TRBJ1-1, with D hard to call. The CDR3 has 12 residues. With 1 base removed from V and 6 bases from J, the gap between germline ends came to 9 bases. The germline CDR1 and CDR2 sequences are DFQATT and SNEGSKA (reference sequence). The CDR3 bases are TGCAGTGCTAGAGCAGGCAGATCTGAAGCTTTCTTT. Protein: CSARAGRSEAFF.

This clonotype occurred a few times. The J gene is TRBJ2-7, the V gene TRBV3-1, with D possibly being TRBD2 (6 bases). The CDR3 is made up of 13 amino acids. V was clipped by 4 bases and J by 3 bases, with 10 bases between them. The germline CDR1 and CDR2 sequences are LGHDT and YNNKEL (reference sequence). DNA of the CDR3: TGTGCCAGCAGCCTACGTAGCGGCTACGAGCAGTACTTC. It encodes CASSLRSGYEQYF.

This clonotype was seen a few times. V gene TRBV28 combines with J gene TRBJ2-1, with 9 bases fitting TRBD2. The CDR3 is made up of 15 amino acids. Germline V CDR1 and CDR2: MDHEN, SYDVKM. After removal of 1 base from V and 9 bases from J, the junction contained 7 bases not matched to a gene. The CDR3 region has the DNA TGTGCCAGCAGTTTATTAGCGGGAGCTGAGGGTGAGCAGTTCTTC. Its protein is CASSLLAGAEGEQFF.

The chain uses TRBV12-3 or TRBV12-4 and TRBJ1-2, with TRBD1 as a possible D gene (5 bases). V lost 5 bases to trimming and J lost 4 bases, with 8 bases between them. This CDR3 region has 12 residues. CDR3 sequence: CASSRDLYGYTF. The CDR3 nucleotides are TGTGCCAGCAGTAGGGACCTCTATGGCTACACCTTC.